One sample yielded the 26 T cell receptor beta chains listed below, sequenced in a study of blood T cell repertoires in COVID-19. Using immunoSEQ multiplex PCR, the repertoire was profiled, and TCRdb retains in-frame clones only, with some absent. This table has 70,000 to 95,000 clones, approximately 92% appearing once. The sequenced sample consisted of peripheral blood. All receptors derive from a woman aged 55 to 70 with active COVID-19.

V and J are TRBV27 and TRBJ2-1, with D possibly TRBD1 on 5 matching bases. V lost 7 bases and J 6 bases, leaving 22 bases between the germline ends. The CDR3 consists of 16 residues. The germline V gene has CDR1 MNHEY and CDR2 SMNVEV (reference sequence). CDR3 in DNA: TGTGCCAGCAATTCGGTGGCGGAGACAGACCCCAATGAGCAGTTCTTC. Its protein is CASNSVAETDPNEQFF.

The J gene is TRBJ2-1, the V gene TRBV15, with D maybe TRBD1 (6 bases). From germline, CDR1 is LNHNV and CDR2 YYDKDF (reference sequence). The CDR3 has 16 residues. The V end lost 7 bases, the J end lost 4 bases, and 20 bases lay between the germline ends. DNA for the CDR3: TGTGCCACCACAAGGGGCCCCAGGGGCGCGTACAATGAGCAGTTCTTC. This gives the protein CATTRGPRGAYNEQFF.

As regards this clone: Other nucleotide sequences in the sample specify the same CDR3. CDR3 region: CASRQGSYEQYF. The CDR3 coding sequence is TGTGCCAGCAGACAGGGATCCTACGAGCAGTACTTC. V is TRBV28 and J is TRBJ2-7; a possible D gene is TRBD1 (6 bases). In germline, CDR1 is MDHEN, CDR2 SYDVKM. The CDR3 length is 12 residues. V dropped 6 bases and J dropped 1 base, with 7 bases sitting between them.

The table lists this clone with a count of one. The gene calls are TRBV11-2 and TRBJ1-2, with TRBD1 matching 7 bases. The germline gives CDR1 SGHAT, CDR2 FQNNGV. The CDR3 runs 14 residues. The J segment lost 2 bases and the V segment lost 5 bases, leaving 5 bases of the junction unmatched. In DNA, the CDR3 is TGTGCCAGCAGCGCCGGGACAGTGAACTATGGCTACACCTTC. Translated, it gives CASSAGTVNYGYTF.

This chain uses TRBV20-1 with TRBJ2-7; 7 bases fit TRBD2. This CDR3 is 11 amino acids long. The germline V gene has CDR1 DFQATT and CDR2 SNEGSKA (reference sequence). Losses at the gene ends were 6 bases for V and 6 bases for J; bases not matched to a gene: 5. The CDR3 reads CSAGRLAEQYF. The CDR3 bases are TGCAGTGCAGGACGACTAGCCGAGCAGTACTTC.

The V and J genes are TRBV5-4 and TRBJ2-3, with D possibly being TRBD1 (5 bases). With 4 bases removed from V and 2 bases from J, the gap between germline ends came to 23 bases. Germline CDR1 SGHNT, CDR2 YYREEE (reference sequence). The CDR3 length is 18 residues. CDR3 residues: CASSHRRQIFSPTDTQYF. The CDR3, as DNA: TGTGCCAGCAGCCACCGCCGACAGATATTCTCCCCCACAGATACGCAGTATTTT.

This chain connects TRBV28 to TRBJ1-4; D remains unclear. CDR1 is MDHEN, CDR2 SYDVKM, per germline. Trimming removed 2 bases from V and 7 bases from J, with 2 bases in between. The CDR3 is 11 amino acids. The CDR3 sequence is CASSLREKLFF. The CDR3, as DNA: TGTGCCAGCAGTTTACGTGAAAAACTGTTTTTT.

The chain carries TRBV7-9 and TRBJ2-5; 9 bases line up with TRBD1. Germline values: CDR1 SEHNR, CDR2 FQNEAQ (reference sequence). The J segment lost 2 bases and the V segment lost 5 bases, leaving 3 bases of the junction unmatched. This CDR3 is 14 amino acids long. CDR3 in amino acids: CASSTDRGQETQYF. DNA of the CDR3: TGTGCCAGCAGCACCGACAGGGGGCAAGAGACCCAGTACTTC.

The V gene is TRBV5-6, the J gene TRBJ1-1; 8 nucleotides match TRBD1. The CDR3 covers 14 residues. Germline loops: CDR1 SGHDT, CDR2 YYEEEE. Trimming took 4 bases from V and 8 from J; bases not matched to a gene: 10. The CDR3 nucleotides are TGTGCCAGCAGCGGACAAGCGGGACAGGAGGAAGCTTTCTTT. Translated, it gives CASSGQAGQEEAFF. Variable domain in full (rest from reference TRBV5-6 and TRBJ1-1): DAGVTQSPTHLIKTRGQQVTLRCSPKSGHDTVSWYQQALGQGPQFIFQYYEEEERQRGNFPDRFSGHQFPNYSSELNVNALLLGDSALYLCASSGQAGQEEAFFGQGTRLTVV.

The genes are TRBV18 and TRBJ2-1; no clear D. This CDR3 contains 13 residues. Trimming took off 3 bases at V and 0 bases at J, with 3 bases between the two ends. CDR1 KGHSH and CDR2 LQKENI come from the germline V gene. CDR3 nucleotides: TGTGCCAGCTCACCCCTCTCCTACAATGAGCAGTTCTTC. Its translation: CASSPLSYNEQFF.

The rearrangement uses TRBV15 and TRBJ1-4; the match to TRBD1 covers 8 bases. Germline CDR1 LNHNV, CDR2 YYDKDF (reference sequence). The V and J ends lost 1 base and 7 bases, in that order; junction bases with no gene match: 5. This CDR3 region has 15 residues. The CDR3: CATSRVRGTGEKLFF. The DNA for the CDR3 is TGTGCCACCAGCAGAGTAAGGGGGACAGGTGAAAAACTGTTTTTT.

The rearrangement uses TRBV6-5 and TRBJ2-7, with 10 bases identical to TRBD2. The germline V gene has CDR1 MNHEY and CDR2 SVGAGI. V shed 8 bases, J shed 4 bases, and the junction held 8 bases outside the gene matches. CDR3 size: 14 residues. The CDR3 coding sequence is TGTGCCAGCTCTGGAACTAGCGGGATGTACGAGCAGTACTTC. Translating gives CASSGTSGMYEQYF.

The chain recombines TRBV28 with TRBJ2-2; 10 bases map to TRBD2. With V trimmed by 5 bases and J by 5 bases, 5 bases remained unmatched. The length of the CDR3 is 15 residues. Per the germline V gene, CDR1 is MDHEN and CDR2 is SYDVKM. CDR3 region: CASSPAGGRTGELFF. The CDR3 nucleotides read TGTGCCAGCAGTCCAGCGGGAGGGAGGACCGGGGAGCTGTTTTTT.

This chain joins TRBV7-2 and TRBJ2-6, with 7 positions matching TRBD1. V trimming: 5 bases; J trimming: 2 bases; junction bases outside the gene matches: 9. Germline V gene data show CDR1 as SGHTA and CDR2 as FQGNSA. This CDR3 spans 17 amino acids. CDR3 DNA sequence: TGTGCCAGCAGCCCAAGGGCAACAGGGGCTGGGGCCAACGTCCTGACTTTC. Protein: CASSPRATGAGANVLTF. The whole variable domain, filled in from reference TRBV7-2 and TRBJ2-6, reads GAGVSQSPSNKVTEKGKDVELRCDPISGHTALYWYRQSLGQGLEFLIYFQGNSAPDKSGLPSDRFSAERTGGSVSTLTIQRTQQEDSAVYLCASSPRATGAGANVLTFGAGSRLTVL.

The chain recombines TRBV2 with TRBJ1-1; TRBD1 matches at 8 bases. Looked up from germline, CDR1 is SNHLY and CDR2 is FYNNEI. V shed 3 bases, J shed 1 base, and the junction held 1 base outside the gene matches. The CDR3 covers 14 residues. CDR3 sequence: CASSDGQGNTEAFF. The CDR3 DNA reads TGTGCCAGCAGTGATGGACAGGGGAACACTGAAGCTTTCTTT.

This chain connects TRBV6-2 or TRBV6-3 to TRBJ2-2; tentative D call: TRBD1 (5 bases). Germline-derived CDR1 and CDR2 are MNHEY and SVGEGT. Trimming shortened V by 4 bases and J by 2 bases, and 17 bases separated the two germline ends. This CDR3 region has 17 residues. This chain's CDR3 is CASSFAIQDTNTGELFF. CDR3 DNA: TGTGCCAGCAGTTTCGCTATTCAGGACACAAACACCGGGGAGCTGTTTTTT.

The chain links TRBV4-2 to TRBJ2-2, with 10 bases that match TRBD2. The CDR3 is 16 residues long. In germline, CDR1 is LGHNA, CDR2 YNFKEQ. After removal of 5 bases from V and 4 bases from J, the junction contained 7 bases not matched to a gene. The CDR3 loop reads CASSEGSSGSTGELFF. As DNA, the CDR3 is TGTGCCAGCAGCGAAGGTTCTAGCGGGAGCACCGGGGAGCTGTTTTTT.

The chain recombines TRBV12-3 or TRBV12-4 with TRBJ1-2; TRBD1 is a possible D gene (5 bases). There are 12 residues in the CDR3. V lost 8 bases to trimming and J lost 7 bases, with 14 bases between them. For the CDR3, the DNA is TGTGCCAGCCGTGGGGGGGATCGTGGCTACACCTTC. Amino acids: CASRGGDRGYTF.

This clone was counted a single time. The chain joins TRBV10-3 to TRBJ2-1; a weak D match, TRBD1 (5 bases). Trimming shortened V by 2 bases and J by 6 bases, and 23 bases separated the two germline ends. Germline lookup yields CDR1 ENHRY and CDR2 SYGVKD. This CDR3 is built from 18 residues. The CDR3 sequence: CAISENMGPGHPSNEQFF. The CDR3 DNA reads TGTGCCATCAGTGAGAATATGGGGCCAGGGCACCCATCCAATGAGCAGTTCTTC.

The rearrangement links TRBV2 to TRBJ2-3; TRBD2 matches at 12 bases. This CDR3 region has 14 residues. V trimming: 6 bases; J trimming: 7 bases; junction bases outside the gene matches: 5. CDR1 SNHLY and CDR2 FYNNEI come from the germline V gene. CDR3 DNA sequence: TGTGCCAGCAGCTCACTAGCGGGGGGCTATACGCAGTATTTT. Residues: CASSSLAGGYTQYF.

The chain carries TRBV5-4 and TRBJ2-7, with 9 nucleotides matching TRBD1. Trimming at V came to 3 bases and at J to 6 bases, leaving 4 bases not matched to a gene. The CDR3 spans 13 residues. Germline V gene data show CDR1 as SGHNT and CDR2 as YYREEE (reference sequence). The CDR3 nucleotides read TGTGCCAGCAGCTCGGGGACAGGGCTCGAGCAGTACTTC. Residues: CASSSGTGLEQYF.

This clone was counted a single time. The V gene is TRBV30, the J gene TRBJ2-5, with 12 bases identical to TRBD1. The germline V gene has CDR1 GTSNPN and CDR2 SVGIG (reference sequence). CDR3 length equals 13 residues. V was pared by 8 bases and J by 9 bases, with 10 bases of the junction left unmatched. In DNA, the CDR3 is TGTGCCCACTCACCGGGACAGGGGGCAGCCCAGTACTTC. It yields the protein CAHSPGQGAAQYF.

The rearrangement uses TRBV5-1 and TRBJ1-5; TRBD1 might be the D (6 bases). This CDR3 has 17 amino acids. V lost 0 bases, J lost 10 bases, and 23 bases lay in between. Per the germline V gene, CDR1 is SGHRS and CDR2 is YFSETQ. The CDR3 protein is CASSLGPGTSSPGPQHF. In nucleotides, the CDR3 is TGCGCCAGCAGCTTGGGTCCCGGGACAAGTTCCCCAGGACCCCAGCATTTT.

The chain employs TRBV2 and TRBJ1-1, with D tentatively TRBD1 (5 bases). Per germline, CDR1 SNHLY and CDR2 FYNNEI. The CDR3 contains 14 residues. Between the trimmed V and J ends, which lost 6 bases and 4 bases, there was a span of 15 bases. CDR3 loop: CASSVDRLGTEAFF. The CDR3 nucleotides are TGTGCCAGCAGCGTTGACAGACTAGGCACTGAAGCTTTCTTT.

V is TRBV6-2 or TRBV6-3 and J is TRBJ2-1, with TRBD2 matching 8 bases. J gave up 6 bases and V 2 bases, and 6 bases lay outside the gene matches. Germline V gene sequence: CDR1 MNHEY, CDR2 SVGEGT. The CDR3 totals 15 residues. The CDR3 protein is CASSYPGLAPNEQFF. As DNA, the CDR3 is TGTGCCAGCAGTTACCCAGGACTAGCCCCCAATGAGCAGTTCTTC.

V gene TRBV5-4 combines with J gene TRBJ2-2; 7 bases agree with TRBD1. Germline CDR1 reads SGHNT; CDR2 reads YYREEE (reference sequence). The CDR3 length is 16 residues. V lost 1 base to trimming and J lost 1 base; unmatched junction nucleotides: 4. The CDR3 protein is CASSLWQGVNTGELFF. CDR3 in DNA: TGTGCCAGCAGCTTGTGGCAGGGGGTGAACACCGGGGAGCTGTTTTTT.